This TCR beta chain was captured in a study of shared clonotypes between healthy human individuals. Study-level information: The study used three CD4 naive, three CD4 memory, two CD8 naive and one CD8 memory plate per donor.

Donation came from healthy HIV-negative adults that had no recent acute infections or vaccinations. Each sample came from a Caucasian adult donor living in Nashville, Tennessee. The CDR3 spans 16 residues. J gave up 2 bases and V 4 bases, and 5 bases lay outside the gene matches. The germline gives CDR1 MGHRA, CDR2 YSYEKL. The data were produced by immunoSEQ multiplex PCR, yet TCRdb's version contains in-frame clones alone and is incomplete. The table has under 80,000 clones, about 64% seen once. The V call is TRBV4-1, the J call TRBJ2-1, with 10 positions matching TRBD1. The sequence derives from a young man in good health. Material for sequencing was memory CD8+ T cells sorted from blood. Described subset: CD45RO+ cells pooled with CCR7-negative TemRA cells. The CDR3 sequence is CASSLRTGGTYNEQFF. The CDR3 nucleotides read TGCGCCAGCAGCCTCCGGACAGGGGGGACCTACAATGAGCAGTTCTTC.